Below, 30 T cell receptor beta chains from the same sample are listed, as sequenced in a study of response to subunit inactivated influenza vaccine listed by TCRdb under 2018. Libraries were constructed by RT-PCR. TCRdb lists the instrument as Illumina HiSeq 2500. TCRdb ran its own pipeline on the public reads, namely fastp trimming at Q25 and MiXCR clone calling, and kept in-frame beta chains. Rows are unified per CDR3 protein, each entry keeping the most common DNA and genes. This sample gives approximately 530,000 distinct CDR3 sequences in total; 6.5% to 8% of them show up just once. 10% to 15% of the sample comes from the top ten. This specimen was PBMCs from blood, taken roughly 24 months after vaccination. These receptor sequences come from a man between 50 and 70 years old who received an inactivated influenza vaccine. Donor details come from another sample of the same person, matched by shared clones.

This clonotype was recorded a few times. This chain uses TRBV6-5 with TRBJ2-2; D might be TRBD2 (6 bases). There are 17 residues in the CDR3. Germline V gene sequence: CDR1 MNHEY, CDR2 SVGAGI. Trimming left V 0 bases short and J 4 bases short, with 15 bases between. CDR3 in DNA: TGTGCCAGCAGTTACTCGGCTGGGCCCGGGGGCACCGGGGAGCTGTTTTTT. Protein product: CASSYSAGPGGTGELFF.

The chain has TRBV19 and TRBJ1-1; D uncertain. The CDR3 runs to 13 residues. In germline, CDR1 is LNHDA, CDR2 SQIVND (reference sequence). V was shortened by 4 bases and J by 0 bases, with 6 bases between the two germline ends. CDR3 residues: CASSKVLNTEAFF. The CDR3, as DNA: TGTGCCAGTAGTAAGGTACTGAACACTGAAGCTTTCTTT.

The chain carries TRBV20-1 and TRBJ2-5; 8 bases line up with TRBD1. This CDR3 spans 15 amino acids. Trimming took 6 bases from V and 2 from J; bases not matched to a gene: 11. CDR1 is DFQATT, CDR2 SNEGSKA, per germline (reference sequence). For the CDR3, the DNA is TGCAGTGCCCAAGCTTCGGACAGGGTACAAGAGACCCAGTACTTC. Protein product: CSAQASDRVQETQYF.

This clonotype has a count of ten or more. The J gene is TRBJ2-7, the V gene TRBV5-1, with 10 bases lining up with TRBD2. Germline V CDR1 and CDR2: SGHRS, YFSETQ. Unmatched junction bases numbered 8, after V lost 5 bases and J lost 3 bases. The CDR3 spans 15 residues. The chain's CDR3 is CASSLTSGPVYEQYF. CDR3 nucleotide sequence: TGCGCCAGCAGTTTGACTAGCGGGCCAGTCTACGAGCAGTACTTC.

The rearrangement uses TRBV4-3 and TRBJ1-1; D gene unclear. Germline CDR1 and CDR2: LGHNA and YSLEER. The CDR3 spans 13 residues. V was pared by 4 bases and J by 4 bases, with 10 bases between. The CDR3 DNA reads as TGCGCCAGCAGCCCCTACGTAAGCACTGAAGCTTTCTTT. It encodes CASSPYVSTEAFF.

This clonotype has at least ten counts. The rearrangement uses TRBV20-1 and TRBJ2-3; TRBD2 might be the D (6 bases). Germline-derived CDR1 and CDR2 are DFQATT and SNEGSKA (reference sequence). The ends were cut back, 6 bases at V and 2 bases at J, with 15 bases in the middle. This CDR3 spans 14 amino acids. The CDR3 nucleotides are TGCAGTGCCTATCGGGCGGGGTTCACAGATACGCAGTATTTT. This codes for CSAYRAGFTDTQYF.

This clonotype turned up a few times. The chain couples TRBV20-1 to TRBJ1-1; D is perhaps TRBD1 (6 bases). CDR1 is DFQATT and CDR2 is SNEGSKA in the germline V gene (reference sequence). The CDR3 totals 14 residues. V was shortened by 0 bases and J by 11 bases, with 19 bases between the two germline ends. The CDR3 DNA reads as TGCAGTGCTAGAGATCCCGGGGGGCTTGGGCTCGCTTTCTTT. This codes for CSARDPGGLGLAFF.

The genes are TRBV20-1 and TRBJ2-7; TRBD1 matches at 7 bases. This CDR3 is built from 15 residues. V was pared by 2 bases and J by 2 bases, with 9 bases of the junction left unmatched. Germline V lookup: CDR1 DFQATT, CDR2 SNEGSKA (reference sequence). The CDR3 DNA reads as TGCAGTGCTAGAAACGACAGGGTTCCAACCTACGAGCAGTACTTC. This gives the protein CSARNDRVPTYEQYF.

The chain couples TRBV5-5 to TRBJ2-5, with D uncertain. The CDR3 extends over 13 amino acids. Germline V gene lookup returns CDR1 SGHKS and CDR2 YYEKEE (reference sequence). V shed 0 bases and J shed 7 bases, with 10 bases lying between them. The CDR3 coding sequence is TGTGCCAGCAGCTTGGACCCGATGGTGACCCAGTACTTC. Translation: CASSLDPMVTQYF.

This clonotype was counted ten times or more. This chain uses TRBV7-2 with TRBJ2-3, with D unresolved. V gave up 7 bases and J gave up 2 bases, with 10 bases separating them. From germline, CDR1 is SGHTA and CDR2 FQGNSA. The CDR3 has 13 residues. The CDR3 DNA reads as TGTGCCAGCATGGTGGGATCCACAGATACGCAGTATTTT. It yields the protein CASMVGSTDTQYF.

The chain links TRBV7-2 to TRBJ2-7, with 7 bases identical to TRBD2. V lost 5 bases and J lost 1; bases outside the gene matches: 5. Germline CDR1 SGHTA, CDR2 FQGNSA. This CDR3 spans 14 amino acids. DNA of the CDR3: TGTGCCAGCAGCCCATGGGGGGGGTCCTACGAGCAGTACTTC. It is translated as CASSPWGGSYEQYF.

This clonotype was detected only a few times. The chain combines TRBV6-1 with TRBJ2-6; possibly TRBD1 for D (5 bases). Germline V gene lookup returns CDR1 MNHNS and CDR2 SASEGT. The CDR3 spans 13 residues. Trimming left V 9 bases short and J 2 bases short, with 8 bases between. As DNA, the CDR3 is TGTGCCAGTGAAGGGGCTGGGGCCAACGTCCTGACTTTC. It translates to CASEGAGANVLTF.

J is TRBJ2-7 and V is TRBV12-3 or TRBV12-4, with TRBD1 identical over 12 bases. The CDR3 extends over 17 amino acids. The V segment lost 3 bases and the J segment 2 bases; nucleotides outside the gene matches: 8. The CDR3 reads CASSFGTGGAVAYEQYF. Here the CDR3 DNA reads TGTGCCAGCAGTTTTGGGACAGGGGGCGCGGTGGCCTACGAGCAGTACTTC.

There are many counts of this clonotype. This sequence joins TRBV20-1 and TRBJ1-5; a possible D gene is TRBD1 (6 bases). CDR1 DFQATT and CDR2 SNEGSKA come from the germline V gene (reference sequence). The CDR3 spans 13 residues. V lost 6 bases to trimming and J lost 4 bases, with 13 bases between them. CDR3 residues: CSAAGVGNQPQHF. DNA of the CDR3: TGCAGTGCCGCAGGGGTAGGAAATCAGCCCCAGCATTTT.

This clonotype was observed a handful of times. The chain is built from TRBV13 and TRBJ1-1; D not certain. V lost 6 bases and J lost 8, with 16 bases in between. The CDR3 is made up of 13 amino acids. The germline gives CDR1 PRHDT, CDR2 FYEKMQ (reference sequence). The CDR3 region has the DNA TGTGCCAGCAGTCCATCCCCAAGTCCGGAAGCTTTCTTT. Its protein product is CASSPSPSPEAFF. Complete variable domain (other parts from reference TRBV13 and TRBJ1-1): AAGVIQSPRHLIKEKRETATLKCYPIPRHDTVYWYQQGPGQDPQFLISFYEKMQSDKGSIPDRFSAQQFSDYHSELNMSSLELGDSALYFCASSPSPSPEAFFGQGTRLTVV.

This chain links TRBV6-2 or TRBV6-3 with TRBJ2-7; 9 nucleotides line up with TRBD1. This CDR3 spans 15 amino acids. Germline CDR1 and CDR2: MNHEY and SVGEGT. The V gene end was trimmed by 1 base and the J gene end by 2 bases; junction bases not matched to a gene: 3. In DNA form, the CDR3 reads TGTGCCAGCAGTTACTTGGGACAGGGACCCTACGAGCAGTACTTC. It translates to CASSYLGQGPYEQYF.

This clonotype was seen a handful of times. This chain uses TRBV12-3 or TRBV12-4 with TRBJ2-2; the D gene is possibly TRBD2 (6 bases). CDR3 length: 14 amino acids. The germline V and J ends were trimmed by 4 bases and 3 bases, with 9 bases remaining between them. The chain's CDR3 is CASSYGTHTGELFF. For the CDR3, the DNA is TGTGCCAGCAGTTACGGGACTCACACCGGGGAGCTGTTTTTT.

This clonotype has only a few counts. This chain connects TRBV10-2 to TRBJ2-2, with TRBD1 as a possible D gene (5 bases). The V and J ends lost 2 bases and 0 bases respectively, with 7 bases between them. The CDR3 is 15 residues long. Germline V lookup: CDR1 WSHSY, CDR2 SAAADI. The CDR3 loop reads CASSEPGSNTGELFF. The CDR3 bases are TGCGCCAGCAGTGAGCCAGGGTCGAACACCGGGGAGCTGTTTTTT.

The CDR3 DNA is TGTGCCAGCCTCGGACCTGGAAACACCATATATTTT. It yields the protein CASLGPGNTIYF. The rearrangement uses TRBV12-3 or TRBV12-4 and TRBJ1-3, with D hard to call. The CDR3 covers 12 residues. V lost 8 bases and J lost 2, with 7 bases in between.

This clonotype appeared a few times. This chain's CDR3 is CASSQAPGDQYF. The CDR3 region has the DNA TGTGCCAGCAGCCAGGCCCCTGGGGACCAGTACTTC. The chain has TRBV3-1 and TRBJ2-5, with D hard to call. CDR1 is LGHDT, CDR2 YNNKEL, per germline (reference sequence). V was trimmed by 3 bases and J by 10 bases, leaving 12 bases between them. The CDR3 runs 12 residues.

This clonotype appeared a few times. V usage is TRBV4-3 and J usage is TRBJ1-2; TRBD1 might be the D (6 bases). Germline values: CDR1 LGHNA, CDR2 YSLEER. The CDR3 is 15 residues long. V lost 0 bases and J 5 bases, leaving 13 bases between the germline ends. CDR3 nucleotides: TGCGCCAGCAGCCAAGATTGGACAGCCAGTTATGGCTACACCTTC. As protein: CASSQDWTASYGYTF.

The chain links TRBV6-5 to TRBJ1-6, with a tentative D call TRBD1 (6 bases). The CDR3 is made up of 14 amino acids. Germline CDR1 and CDR2: MNHEY and SVGAGI. The V end lost 0 bases, the J end lost 10 bases, and 10 bases lay between the germline ends. CDR3 sequence: CASSYSQGLSPLHF. CDR3 DNA sequence: TGTGCCAGCAGTTACTCGCAGGGGCTGTCACCCCTCCACTTT.

This clonotype has a handful of counts. The chain employs TRBV12-3 or TRBV12-4 and TRBJ2-1; no clear D. This CDR3 has 12 residues. Trimming cost V 8 bases and J 5 bases, with 10 bases left between them. The CDR3 DNA reads TGTGCCAGCGCTTTGGCCAACAATGAGCAGTTCTTC. Translation gives CASALANNEQFF.

This clonotype turned up a few times. This chain joins TRBV29-1 and TRBJ1-2; the D is unclear. Per germline, CDR1 SQVTM and CDR2 ANQGSEA. Trimming removed 5 bases at V and 6 bases at J, with 19 bases between. This CDR3 is built from 14 residues. CDR3 sequence reads: CSVTPVGPGDGYTF. The CDR3 bases are TGCAGCGTTACCCCAGTGGGCCCTGGGGATGGCTACACCTTC.

The chain joins TRBV20-1 to TRBJ1-3; TRBD1 matches at 7 bases. The germline V gene encodes CDR1 DFQATT and CDR2 SNEGSKA (reference sequence). The length of the CDR3 is 14 residues. The V and J ends lost 4 bases and 2 bases, in that order; junction bases with no gene match: 5. Here the CDR3 DNA reads TGCAGTGCTAACGAGGGGGCGGCTGGAAACACCATATATTTT. This codes for CSANEGAAGNTIYF.

This clonotype was observed a few times. A read error may be the cause here, since a much bigger clone is one base away. V gene TRBV6-1 combines with J gene TRBJ2-5; 8 nucleotides match TRBD1. The CDR3 is 13 amino acids. The J segment lost 0 bases and the V segment lost 6 bases, leaving 0 bases of the junction unmatched. Germline CDR1 is MNHNS and CDR2 is SASEGT. The CDR3 reads CASRTGDQETQYF. The CDR3 DNA follows: TGTGCCAGCAGGACAGGGGACCAAGAGACCCAGTACTTC.

Many counts were recorded for this clonotype. The gene calls are TRBV5-5 and TRBJ2-1; 7 nucleotides agree with TRBD2. CDR1 and CDR2 (germline): SGHKS, YYEKEE (reference sequence). The CDR3 contains 18 residues. V was pared by 2 bases and J by 5 bases, with 16 bases of the junction left unmatched. The CDR3 DNA sequence: TGTGCCAGCAGCTTAAGGTGGGAGCGGGACTCATATCACAATGAGCAGTTCTTC. Translating gives CASSLRWERDSYHNEQFF.

The CDR3 DNA reads TGTGCCAGCAGCGGCCGGGAGGGCCTTGATACGCAGTATTTT. Its translation is CASSGREGLDTQYF. The chain recombines TRBV9 with TRBJ2-3; 8 bases map to TRBD2. The CDR3 covers 14 residues. V gave up 3 bases and J gave up 6 bases; unmatched junction bases: 6. CDR1 is SGDLS and CDR2 is YYNGEE in the germline V gene. The whole variable domain, filled in from reference TRBV9 and TRBJ2-3, reads DSGVTQTPKHLITATGQRVTLRCSPRSGDLSVYWYQQSLDQGLQFLIQYYNGEERAKGNILERFSAQQFPDLHSELNLSSLELGDSALYFCASSGREGLDTQYFGPGTRLTVL.

This clonotype turned up a few times. This chain uses TRBV29-1 with TRBJ2-7, with 8 bases aligning to TRBD1. The germline V gene has CDR1 SQVTM and CDR2 ANQGSEA. V dropped 7 bases and J dropped 4; count of bases not matched to a gene: 9. This CDR3 region has 13 residues. In DNA form, the CDR3 reads TGCAGCGCCACCGGGACAGGCTCTTACGAGCAGTACTTC. Its protein is CSATGTGSYEQYF.

A few counts support this clonotype. This chain links TRBV6-1 with TRBJ2-1, with 9 positions matching TRBD2. Germline V gives CDR1 MNHNS, CDR2 SASEGT. Trimming at V came to 5 bases and at J to 5 bases, leaving 4 bases not matched to a gene. The CDR3 length is 14 residues. CDR3 residues: CASSRRGGDNEQFF. Here the CDR3 DNA reads TGTGCCAGCAGTCGGCGGGGGGGAGACAATGAGCAGTTCTTC.